This TCR beta chain derives from a study of T cell changes during pregnancy in multiple sclerosis. Assay: immunoSEQ multiplex PCR; the TCRdb copy retains only in-frame clones and omits some. The repertoire holds about 97,000 clones, 90% seen once, with under 0.8% in the top ten. With 4 bases removed from V and 4 bases from J, the gap between germline ends came to 23 bases. Germline V CDR1 and CDR2: LNHDA, SQIVND (reference sequence). CDR3 length: 18 residues. The sample here was peripheral blood, taken in the second trimester of pregnancy. V gene TRBV19 combines with J gene TRBJ2-1; maybe TRBD1 (6 bases). The TCR sequence derives from a female donor in good health, enrolled as a control in a pregnancy study. CDR3 DNA sequence: TGTGCCAGTAGTACCCGCCCCCTCTCCGGGACAAATTACAATGAGCAGTTCTTC. Protein: CASSTRPLSGTNYNEQFF.